One sample yielded the 32 T cell receptor beta chains listed below, sequenced in a study of T cells after yellow fever vaccination (dated by TCRdb to the late 2010s). Explained via the paper, the treatment or condition label denotes: live attenuated yellow fever vaccine strain. Library preparation employed 5' RACE. Sequencing was performed on an Illumina NovaSeq 6000. TCRdb reprocessing: public reads trimmed at Q25 with fastp, clones called with MiXCR, in-frame beta chains kept. Records with the same CDR3 protein are collapsed into one entry carrying the most frequent genes and DNA. The sample records around 320,000 distinct CDR3 sequences, around 4.4% of which are singletons. Roughly a fifth of the sample belongs to the ten largest clones. Sequenced here: PBMCs, sampled 15 days after the yellow fever booster vaccination. These receptors originate from a man aged 18 to 29 who received the YFV17D yellow fever vaccine.

The chain employs TRBV12-3 or TRBV12-4 and TRBJ1-4; no definite D call. CDR3 length: 11 residues. The V gene lost 6 bases and the J gene lost 5 bases, with 4 bases spanning the gap. The CDR3 DNA reads TGTGCCAGCAGCGACAATGAAAAACTGTTTTTT. Its protein is CASSDNEKLFF.

The J gene is TRBJ2-7, the V gene TRBV20-1, with a tentative D call TRBD1 (5 bases). The V end was cut by 0 bases, the J end by 7 bases, with 10 bases between. The V gene's germline CDR1 is DFQATT and CDR2 SNEGSKA (reference sequence). The CDR3 totals 12 residues. CDR3 nucleotides: TGCAGTGCTAGAGAAGGGGCTAGTGAGCAGTACTTC. It yields the protein CSAREGASEQYF.

The chain couples TRBV30 to TRBJ2-5; tentative D call: TRBD2 (5 bases). The CDR3 is made up of 12 amino acids. Germline loops: CDR1 GTSNPN, CDR2 SVGIG (reference sequence). V lost 1 base, J lost 6 bases, and 9 bases lay in between. The CDR3 DNA sequence: TGTGCCTGGAGTGCGGGAATAAAGACCCAGTACTTC. Protein sequence: CAWSAGIKTQYF.

The rearrangement links TRBV12-3 or TRBV12-4 to TRBJ1-1; maybe TRBD1 (5 bases). The V end was cut by 11 bases, the J end by 5 bases, with 18 bases between. This CDR3 is 13 amino acids long. CDR3 DNA: TGTGCCTCTCGAGGGGCAGCCGGGACTGAAGCTTTCTTT. It is translated as CASRGAAGTEAFF.

The genes are TRBV6-9 and TRBJ2-6, with D possibly matching TRBD1 (5 bases). Deletions cut 11 bases from V and 2 bases from J, with 13 bases between. Germline-derived CDR1 and CDR2 are MNHGY and SVAAGI. The CDR3 totals 14 residues. As DNA, the CDR3 is TGTGCCGTGAACAGGAATCCTGGGGCCAACGTCCTGACTTTC. It yields the protein CAVNRNPGANVLTF.

Many counts were recorded for this clonotype. The J gene is TRBJ2-7, the V gene TRBV12-3 or TRBV12-4; D not resolved. The CDR3 totals 14 residues. Trimming removed 6 bases from V and 2 bases from J, with 14 bases in between. Here the CDR3 reads CASSPRVGAYEQYF. In DNA, the CDR3 is TGTGCCAGCAGCCCCAGAGTTGGGGCCTACGAGCAGTACTTC.

This clonotype was picked up many times. The rearrangement uses TRBV6-5 and TRBJ2-2; 8 bases align to TRBD2. The ends lost 7 bases at V and 1 base at J; junction bases unmatched: 8. Looked up from germline, CDR1 is MNHEY and CDR2 is SVGAGI. The CDR3 is 16 amino acids. The CDR3 loop is CASNNRLAGNTGELFF. DNA for the CDR3: TGTGCCAGCAACAACCGGCTAGCGGGGAACACCGGGGAGCTGTTTTTT.

This clonotype was detected ten times or more. This chain connects TRBV24-1 to TRBJ2-5; TRBD1 agrees at 7 bases. J was trimmed by 1 base and V by 3 bases; bases with no gene match: 4. The V gene's germline CDR1 is KGHDR and CDR2 SFDVKD. The CDR3 totals 15 residues. CDR3 region: CATSDGTAAQETQYF. Written as DNA, the CDR3 is TGTGCCACCAGTGATGGGACAGCTGCCCAAGAGACCCAGTACTTC.

This clonotype was seen many times. The gene calls are TRBV12-3 or TRBV12-4 and TRBJ2-7; 9 positions agree with TRBD1. CDR3 length equals 14 residues. V dropped 4 bases and J dropped 0; count of bases not matched to a gene: 1. The CDR3 region is CASSWTGDSYEQYF. The DNA of the CDR3 is TGTGCCAGCAGTTGGACAGGGGACTCCTACGAGCAGTACTTC.

The chain couples TRBV5-1 to TRBJ2-6, with TRBD1 matching 9 bases. This CDR3 is 17 amino acids long. V lost 2 bases, J lost 2 bases, and 5 bases stayed unmatched. Germline V CDR1 and CDR2: SGHRS, YFSETQ. This CDR3 is CASSLGQGIPGANVLTF. Here the CDR3 DNA reads TGCGCCAGCAGCTTAGGACAGGGGATCCCTGGGGCCAACGTCCTGACTTTC.

This clonotype was recorded at least ten times. The V call is TRBV11-2, the J call TRBJ2-3; 10 positions agree with TRBD2. The CDR3 has 15 residues. J gave up 1 base and V 4 bases, and 2 bases lay outside the gene matches. Germline loops: CDR1 SGHAT, CDR2 FQNNGV. The CDR3 nucleotides read TGTGCCAGCAGCTACCTAGCGGGGGGCACAGATACGCAGTATTTT. The encoded protein is CASSYLAGGTDTQYF.

Ten or more counts support this clonotype. This rearrangement joins TRBV12-3 or TRBV12-4 to TRBJ1-1; tentative D call: TRBD1 (6 bases). This CDR3 is built from 13 residues. Between the trimmed V and J ends, which lost 6 bases and 5 bases, there was a span of 13 bases. CDR3 in DNA: TGTGCCAGCAGGCTCGGGGGCTGGACTGAAGCTTTCTTT. It codes for CASRLGGWTEAFF.

CDR3 region: CASSLTWGDNEQFF. For the CDR3, the DNA is TGTGCCAGCAGCCTGACGTGGGGGGACAATGAGCAGTTCTTC. The chain joins TRBV11-2 to TRBJ2-1; a weak D match, TRBD2 (6 bases). Per germline, CDR1 SGHAT and CDR2 FQNNGV. V lost 5 bases to trimming and J lost 5 bases, with 13 bases between them. The CDR3 length is 14 residues.

This clonotype was picked up a small number of times. The chain carries TRBV5-1 and TRBJ2-1; 12 positions agree with TRBD2. The germline gives CDR1 SGHRS, CDR2 YFSETQ. V shed 0 bases and J 7 bases; nucleotides not matched to a gene: 8. CDR3 length: 17 amino acids. CDR3 in amino acids: CASSLDASGGAWNEQFF. In DNA, the CDR3 is TGCGCCAGCAGCTTGGATGCTAGCGGGGGGGCGTGGAATGAGCAGTTCTTC.

The chain uses TRBV9 and TRBJ2-3; possibly TRBD2 for D (6 bases). V was clipped by 0 bases and J by 1 base, with 9 bases between them. CDR3 length: 15 residues. CDR1 and CDR2 from the germline V gene are SGDLS and YYNGEE. The CDR3 DNA sequence: TGTGCCAGCAGCGTAGCGGAGCGGGGCACAGATACGCAGTATTTT. Translation: CASSVAERGTDTQYF.

This clonotype showed up many times. The chain joins TRBV27 to TRBJ2-3; D might be TRBD1 (6 bases). The V gene's germline CDR1 is MNHEY and CDR2 SMNVEV (reference sequence). The CDR3 runs to 13 residues. The ends were cut back, 8 bases at V and 2 bases at J, with 11 bases in the middle. CDR3 in DNA: TGTGCCAGCGGGGGACAATACACAGATACGCAGTATTTT. Translated: CASGGQYTDTQYF.

In the case of this clonotype: This may stem from a read error, because a much larger clone lies one nucleotide away. The rearrangement links TRBV7-2 to TRBJ2-1, with TRBD2 matching 8 bases. The V gene's germline CDR1 is SGHTA and CDR2 FQGNSA. The length of the CDR3 is 19 residues. CDR3 bases: TGTGCCAGCAGCTTAGCCGTAGCGGGGCGAAGTCCCTCCGTCAATGAGGAGTTCTTC. Translation: CASSLAVAGRSPSVNEEFF.

The chain links TRBV27 to TRBJ1-6; D not certain. Germline lookup yields CDR1 MNHEY and CDR2 SMNVEV (reference sequence). V gave up 3 bases and J gave up 10 bases, with 16 bases separating them. This CDR3 region has 15 residues. This chain's CDR3 is CASSFSGGGGSPLHF. The CDR3 DNA sequence: TGTGCCAGCAGTTTCTCTGGAGGAGGAGGATCACCCCTCCACTTT.

This clonotype turned up a few times. This chain links TRBV5-1 with TRBJ2-5; 10 bases align to TRBD1. The CDR3 consists of 13 residues. Germline V gene data show CDR1 as SGHRS and CDR2 as YFSETQ. The V and J ends lost 7 bases and 4 bases, in that order; junction bases with no gene match: 4. CDR3 in amino acids: CASGTGVGETQYF. The CDR3 region has the DNA TGCGCCAGCGGGACAGGGGTAGGAGAGACCCAGTACTTC.

This clonotype has at least ten counts. The V call is TRBV7-9, the J call TRBJ2-7; D gene unclear. CDR3 length: 15 amino acids. Germline CDR1 and CDR2: SEHNR and FQNEAQ (reference sequence). V was cut by 2 bases and J by 6 bases, with 17 bases left in between. The CDR3 nucleotides read TGTGCCAGCAGCTTAAGAGGAACCTTAGTCTCCGAGCAGTACTTC. This codes for CASSLRGTLVSEQYF.

The genes are TRBV6-6 and TRBJ1-4; no firm D call. The length of the CDR3 is 14 residues. The V gene's germline CDR1 is MNHNY and CDR2 SVGAGI (reference sequence). Trimming cost V 6 bases and J 4 bases, with 12 bases left between them. CDR3 in DNA: TGTGCCAGCAGCTACAGCTTAGTTAATGAAAAACTGTTTTTT. Amino acids: CASSYSLVNEKLFF.

This clonotype appeared many times. The chain links TRBV5-1 to TRBJ1-3; D gene ambiguous. The germline V gene encodes CDR1 SGHRS and CDR2 YFSETQ. Between the trimmed V and J ends, which lost 0 bases and 0 bases, there was a span of 7 bases. The CDR3 runs to 15 residues. For the CDR3, the DNA is TGCGCCAGCAGCTTGGGAGAGCACTCTGGAAACACCATATATTTT. Translating it yields CASSLGEHSGNTIYF.

The table lists this clonotype with a few counts. J is TRBJ2-6 and V is TRBV7-3; D uncertain. The CDR3 runs 18 residues. Germline CDR1 SGHTA, CDR2 FQGTGA. The V gene lost 1 base and the J gene lost 1 base, with 14 bases spanning the gap. The CDR3 coding sequence is TGTGCCAGCAGCTTAAATGGCCTATTCGGGTCTGGGGCCAACGTCCTGACTTTC. Protein product: CASSLNGLFGSGANVLTF.

The V call is TRBV5-1, the J call TRBJ2-1; D uncertain. The CDR3 has 14 residues. The ends were cut back, 4 bases at V and 8 bases at J, with 16 bases in the middle. From germline, CDR1 is SGHRS and CDR2 YFSETQ. The CDR3 loop reads CASSLEGHGDEQFF. The CDR3 coding sequence is TGCGCCAGCAGCCTAGAAGGGCATGGGGATGAGCAGTTCTTC. Variable domain in full (rest from reference TRBV5-1 and TRBJ2-1): KAGVTQTPRYLIKTRGQQVTLSCSPISGHRSVSWYQQTPGQGLQFLFEYFSETQRNKGNFPGRFSGRQFSNSRSEMNVSTLELGDSALYLCASSLEGHGDEQFFGPGTRLTVL.

Only a few counts were recorded for this clonotype. The genes are TRBV4-2 and TRBJ1-1; D is uncertain. Germline V lookup: CDR1 LGHNA, CDR2 YNFKEQ. The CDR3 covers 15 residues. The ends were cut back, 4 bases at V and 1 base at J, with 13 bases in the middle. DNA of the CDR3: TGTGCCAGCAGCCGAATGGAGGTGGAGAACACTGAAGCTTTCTTT. Its protein product is CASSRMEVENTEAFF.

Many counts were recorded for this clonotype. In DNA form, the CDR3 reads TGCGCCAGCAGCTCGAGGACAGGGCGAGGAGAACGAGCTTTCTTT. Amino acids: CASSSRTGRGERAFF. V and J are TRBV5-1 and TRBJ1-1; 8 nucleotides line up with TRBD1. Losses at the gene ends were 3 bases for V and 10 bases for J; bases not matched to a gene: 14. Germline assignment: CDR1 SGHRS and CDR2 YFSETQ. The CDR3 spans 15 residues.

This clonotype was picked up many times. The CDR3 DNA sequence: TGCAGCGTTGGAAGGGACAGGGTTATCACAGATACGCAGTATTTT. Translated, it gives CSVGRDRVITDTQYF. The rearrangement joins TRBV29-1 to TRBJ2-3; TRBD1 matches 9 bases. CDR3 length: 15 amino acids. J gave up 2 bases and V 4 bases, and 7 bases lay outside the gene matches. Germline CDR1 is SQVTM and CDR2 is ANQGSEA.

This clonotype appeared many times. The chain carries TRBV5-1 and TRBJ2-7, with 9 bases matching TRBD1. The germline V gene has CDR1 SGHRS and CDR2 YFSETQ. J gave up 6 bases and V 0 bases, and 10 bases lay outside the gene matches. CDR3 length equals 16 residues. CDR3 residues: CASSLDLSTGGFEQYF. CDR3 coding DNA: TGCGCCAGCAGCTTGGACCTCAGTACAGGGGGCTTCGAGCAGTACTTC.

There are many counts of this clonotype. V is TRBV5-1 and J is TRBJ1-4; D gene unclear. Trimming took 0 bases from V and 4 from J, leaving 4 bases between them. Germline assignment: CDR1 SGHRS and CDR2 YFSETQ. This CDR3 contains 13 residues. The CDR3, as DNA: TGCGCCAGCAGCTTGGCATTTAATGAAAAACTGTTTTTT. It is translated as CASSLAFNEKLFF. Complete variable domain (other parts from reference TRBV5-1 and TRBJ1-4): KAGVTQTPRYLIKTRGQQVTLSCSPISGHRSVSWYQQTPGQGLQFLFEYFSETQRNKGNFPGRFSGRQFSNSRSEMNVSTLELGDSALYLCASSLAFNEKLFFGSGTQLSVL.

In this sample, this clonotype turned up many times. This rearrangement joins TRBV7-2 to TRBJ1-2; TRBD1 agrees at 7 bases. Germline V lookup: CDR1 SGHTA, CDR2 FQGNSA. The ends lost 7 bases at V and 4 bases at J; junction bases unmatched: 9. The CDR3 is 14 residues long. This CDR3 is CASTPGGGGYGYTF. The CDR3 bases are TGTGCCAGCACCCCCGGAGGGGGCGGCTATGGCTACACCTTC.

The gene calls are TRBV7-2 and TRBJ2-7; possibly TRBD1 for D (5 bases). CDR3 size: 14 residues. Trimming left V 3 bases short and J 2 bases short, with 11 bases between. Germline lookup yields CDR1 SGHTA and CDR2 FQGNSA. CDR3 amino acids: CASSFAGRPYEQYF. As DNA, the CDR3 is TGTGCCAGCAGCTTTGCAGGGCGCCCCTACGAGCAGTACTTC.

This sequence joins TRBV28 and TRBJ1-3; D unresolved. The CDR3 covers 14 residues. CDR1 and CDR2 from the germline V gene are MDHEN and SYDVKM. The V end lost 11 bases, the J end lost 0 bases, and 14 bases lay between the germline ends. The CDR3 DNA reads as TGTGCCGGGTCGTGGTCCCTCTCTGGAAACACCATATATTTT. Translating gives CAGSWSLSGNTIYF.